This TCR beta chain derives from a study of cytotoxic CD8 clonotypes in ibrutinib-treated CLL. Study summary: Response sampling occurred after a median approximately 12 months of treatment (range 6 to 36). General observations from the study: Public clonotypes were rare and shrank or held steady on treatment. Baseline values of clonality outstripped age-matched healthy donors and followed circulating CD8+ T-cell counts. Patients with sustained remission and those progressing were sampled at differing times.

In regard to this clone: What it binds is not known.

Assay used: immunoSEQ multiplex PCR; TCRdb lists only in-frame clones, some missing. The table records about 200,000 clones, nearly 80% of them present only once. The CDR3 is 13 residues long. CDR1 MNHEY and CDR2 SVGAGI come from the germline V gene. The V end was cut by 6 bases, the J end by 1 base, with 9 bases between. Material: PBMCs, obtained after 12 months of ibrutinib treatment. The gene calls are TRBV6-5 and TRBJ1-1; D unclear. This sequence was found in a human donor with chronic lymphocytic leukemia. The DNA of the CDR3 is TGTGCCAGCAGAACGGCGGGGAACACTGAAGCTTTCTTT. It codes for CASRTAGNTEAFF.